These T cell receptor beta chains were read from a single sample in a study of blood T cell repertoires in COVID-19. Profiling relied on immunoSEQ multiplex PCR, and the TCRdb table lists in-frame clones only, not all of them. This sample has about 130,000 clones; around 81% occur once, and the top ten carry roughly a tenth. The sample comprised peripheral blood. The receptors were gathered from a human donor in a cohort sampled during active COVID-19. CDR3s include the opening cysteine and the closing phenylalanine or tryptophan. The D gene is left open where the match is weak. The size of a clone is reported for some rows only, either as once, few or many, or as a class for expanded clones.

d_gene,j_gene,v_gene,abundance,CDR3aa,CDR3nt
.,TRBJ1-2,TRBV5-4,few,CASSLAEGGVGYTF,TGTGCCAGCAGCTTGGCGGAAGGGGGAGTGGGCTACACCTTC
.,TRBJ1-4,TRBV5-4,.,CASSPGTTNEKLFF,TGTGCCAGCAGCCCAGGAACAACTAATGAAAAACTGTTTTTT
TRBD1,TRBJ2-2,TRBV5-8,.,CASSSRGRTTGELFF,TGTGCCAGCAGCTCCAGGGGGCGGACCACCGGGGAGCTGTTTTTT
TRBD1,TRBJ1-2,TRBV30,.,CAWISSRGRGYTF,TGTGCCTGGATATCGAGTAGGGGGCGCGGCTACACCTTC
TRBD2,TRBJ2-3,TRBV4-2,.,CASSQGSSGGDTDTQYF,TGTGCCAGCAGCCAAGGGTCTAGCGGGGGGGACACAGATACGCAGTATTTT
.,TRBJ2-2,TRBV6-5,.,CASSIDSTGELFF,TGTGCCAGCAGTATTGACTCCACCGGGGAGCTGTTTTTT
.,TRBJ2-5,TRBV5-6,.,CASSLGLAWEKTQYF,TGTGCCAGCAGCTTGGGCCTAGCGTGGGAGAAGACCCAGTACTTC
.,TRBJ2-5,TRBV5-6,.,CASSRRGETQYF,TGTGCCAGCAGCCGTCGGGGTGAGACCCAGTACTTC
.,TRBJ2-3,TRBV6-5,.,CASSTYDTQYF,TGTGCCAGCAGTACTTACGATACGCAGTATTTT
TRBD2,TRBJ2-1,TRBV7-6,.,CASSLGVGTSGQNEQFF,TGTGCCAGCAGCTTAGGGGTAGGGACTAGCGGGCAAAATGAGCAGTTCTTC
TRBD2,TRBJ2-5,TRBV19,.,CASSLPLAVGVETQYF,TGTGCCAGTAGCCTTCCCCTAGCGGTCGGGGTAGAGACCCAGTACTTC
TRBD1,TRBJ1-5,TRBV6-1,once,CASSERSGGREPQHF,TGTGCCAGCAGTGAAAGATCAGGGGGCAGGGAGCCCCAGCATTTT
.,TRBJ2-7,TRBV14,.,CASSQGTTYLDEQYF,TGTGCCAGCAGCCAAGGAACCACTTATTTAGACGAGCAGTACTTC
TRBD2,TRBJ2-4,TRBV19,.,CASSLPPGLAGGTSKNIQYF,TGTGCCAGTAGTCTACCTCCGGGACTAGCGGGGGGGACGTCCAAAAACATTCAGTACTTC
.,TRBJ1-5,TRBV4-1,.,CASSLEGGPGARQPQHF,TGCGCCAGCAGCCTCGAGGGGGGGCCAGGGGCTCGTCAGCCCCAGCATTTT
TRBD2,TRBJ2-1,TRBV10-2,many,CASSTSGDNEQFF,TGCGCCAGTTCGACTAGCGGGGACAATGAGCAGTTCTTC
.,TRBJ1-1,TRBV20-1,.,CSAIPELVAFF,TGCAGTGCTATCCCGGAGTTAGTGGCTTTCTTT
TRBD2,TRBJ2-2,TRBV7-3,.,CASPRGGTNTGELFF,TGCGCCAGCCCCCGGGGGGGGACGAACACCGGGGAGCTGTTTTTT
TRBD2,TRBJ2-1,TRBV5-1,once,CASSPLSGGSNDEQFF,TGCGCCAGCAGCCCCCTTAGCGGGGGGTCCAACGATGAGCAGTTCTTC
.,TRBJ2-7,TRBV2,.,CASSPAGDYEQYF,TGTGCCAGCAGTCCCGCAGGGGACTACGAGCAGTACTTC
.,TRBJ2-2,TRBV10-2,.,CASSESGSGNTGELFF,TGCGCCAGCAGTGAGTCGGGGAGCGGAAACACCGGGGAGCTGTTTTTT
TRBD2,TRBJ2-7,TRBV6-5,.,CASSYPGLPGGEQYF,TGTGCCAGCAGTTACCCGGGGCTCCCGGGGGGCGAGCAGTACTTC
.,TRBJ1-1,TRBV13,few,CASSSPEGEAFF,TGTGCCAGCAGCTCCCCTGAGGGTGAAGCTTTCTTT
TRBD1,TRBJ1-2,TRBV6-4,.,CASSDSYRGPLGYTF,TGTGCCAGCAGTGACTCGTACAGGGGGCCCCTTGGCTACACCTTC
TRBD1,TRBJ2-7,TRBV6-1,.,CASSEAMGQGYEQYF,TGTGCCAGCAGTGAAGCGATGGGACAGGGGTACGAGCAGTACTTC
TRBD2,TRBJ2-7,TRBV29-1,few,CSVEVSLAGGGEQYF,TGCAGCGTTGAAGTGTCGCTAGCGGGGGGTGGGGAGCAGTACTTC
TRBD2,TRBJ2-7,TRBV19,.,CASRPAGETYEQYF,TGTGCCAGTAGACCGGCGGGGGAGACCTACGAGCAGTACTTC
TRBD1,TRBJ1-6,TRBV3-1/TRBV3-2,.,CASSSRYRNQGANSPLHF,TGTGCCAGCAGCTCACGTTACAGAAACCAGGGGGCAAATTCACCCCTCCACTTT
.,TRBJ1-4,TRBV10-3,.,CAISEWQGEKLFF,TGTGCCATCAGTGAATGGCAGGGTGAAAAACTGTTTTTT
.,TRBJ1-2,TRBV3-1/TRBV3-2,.,CASSHQGNYGYTF,TGTGCCAGCAGCCACCAGGGAAACTATGGCTACACCTTC
.,TRBJ2-1,TRBV10-1,few,CASSEFGQGTYNEQFF,TGCGCCAGCAGTGAGTTCGGCCAGGGTACCTACAATGAGCAGTTCTTC
TRBD1,TRBJ2-2,TRBV5-6,.,CASRVDRGRVPGELFF,TGTGCCAGCAGGGTGGACAGGGGGCGAGTCCCCGGGGAGCTGTTTTTT
TRBD1,TRBJ2-7,TRBV19,.,CASSMAGQGWYEQYF,TGTGCCAGTAGTATGGCGGGACAGGGGTGGTACGAGCAGTACTTC
TRBD1,TRBJ2-3,TRBV2,.,CASTRDRERSSTDTQYF,TGTGCCAGCACGCGGGACAGGGAGAGGTCTAGCACAGATACGCAGTATTTT
.,TRBJ1-1,TRBV5-1,once,CASSPTGGRLNEAFF,TGCGCCAGCAGCCCCACCGGAGGGAGGCTTAACGAAGCTTTCTTT
.,TRBJ1-1,TRBV19,.,CASWDSLIPQRAFF,TGTGCCAGTTGGGACTCCCTCATCCCCCAGAGAGCTTTCTTT
.,TRBJ2-1,TRBV9,few,CASSVAGVNNEQFF,TGTGCCAGCAGCGTAGCGGGGGTAAACAATGAGCAGTTCTTC
TRBD1,TRBJ2-7,TRBV5-4,few,CASSIQGSYEQYF,TGTGCCAGCAGCATACAGGGGTCCTACGAGCAGTACTTC
.,TRBJ1-1,TRBV18,.,CASSPVRVGGLDTEAFF,TGTGCCAGCTCACCAGTCCGAGTAGGAGGGTTGGACACTGAAGCTTTCTTT
TRBD1,TRBJ1-1,TRBV10-3,.,CAARQGAEDTEAFF,TGTGCCGCTAGACAGGGGGCAGAGGACACTGAAGCTTTCTTT
.,TRBJ1-3,TRBV28,.,CASSSLPSSGNTIYF,TGTGCCAGCAGTTCACTCCCGTCCTCTGGAAACACCATATATTTT
TRBD1,TRBJ1-5,TRBV5-1,once,CASSVGQGNQPQHF,TGCGCCAGCAGCGTGGGACAGGGCAATCAGCCCCAGCATTTT
TRBD1,TRBJ2-7,TRBV28,.,CASSFPGQVRGEQYF,TGTGCCAGCAGTTTTCCCGGACAGGTCCGTGGCGAGCAGTACTTC
.,TRBJ2-5,TRBV5-4,.,CASRSVLQETQYF,TGTGCCAGCCGCAGCGTTCTCCAAGAGACCCAGTACTTC
TRBD1,TRBJ2-6,TRBV9,.,CASSNRGSGANVLTF,TGTGCCAGCAGCAACAGGGGCTCTGGGGCCAACGTCCTGACTTTC
TRBD1,TRBJ1-2,TRBV6-2/TRBV6-3,.,CASSYGTGGDRGYTF,TGTGCCAGCAGTTACGGGACAGGGGGCGACCGTGGCTACACCTTC
TRBD1,TRBJ2-6,TRBV7-6,once,CASSPSRTGRNVLTF,TGTGCCAGCAGCCCCTCAAGGACAGGGCGCAACGTCCTGACTTTC
.,TRBJ1-2,TRBV5-4,few,CASSLRQGHYTF,TGTGCCAGCAGCTTGCGGCAGGGGCACTACACCTTC
.,TRBJ1-1,TRBV5-1,.,CASSWGQGVGNTEAFF,TGCGCCAGCAGCTGGGGGCAGGGAGTGGGGAACACTGAAGCTTTCTTT
.,TRBJ2-7,TRBV6-5,.,CASSYAQGGYEQYF,TGTGCCAGCAGTTACGCCCAGGGCGGTTACGAGCAGTACTTC
.,TRBJ2-7,TRBV30,.,CAMTVSYEQYF,TGTGCCATGACAGTGAGTTACGAGCAGTACTTC
TRBD1,TRBJ1-5,TRBV6-6,few,CASSPGTEQPQHF,TGTGCCAGCAGCCCAGGGACAGAGCAGCCCCAGCATTTT
TRBD1,TRBJ1-5,TRBV2,.,CASSAGQGINQPQHF,TGTGCCAGCAGTGCCGGACAGGGGATCAATCAGCCCCAGCATTTT